The T cell receptor (beta chain) described here comes from a study of spatial heterogeneity in lung cancer. The germline gives CDR1 SGHAT, CDR2 FQNNGV. V was cut by 3 bases and J by 10 bases, with 13 bases left in between. CDR3 length: 13 residues. Sample time point: sample taken at primary tumor resection. This clonotype is medium-sized (0.01 to 0.1%). Its antigen is unknown. This beta chain appears as a stray read in a library generated for alpha chains; its size is not informative. Study-level points and caveats: Within tumors, counts of expanded alpha and beta TCRs tracked tumor mutation counts. There was tracking of ubiquitous and regional nonsynonymous mutations by the respective counts of ubiquitous and regional expanded TCRs.

TCRdb passed the 5' RACE reads through MiXCR, listing each CDR3 protein once. Of about 10,000 distinct CDR3 sequences in the sample, 6.3% were seen once. The rearrangement joins TRBV11-2 to TRBJ1-3; D not resolved. The TCR sequence derives from a male donor with early-stage non-small cell lung cancer. This specimen consisted of lung tumor tissue, obtained at surgery. The DNA for the CDR3 is TGTGCCAGCAGCTTCGACGGAATCCATACCATATATTTT. This gives the protein CASSFDGIHTIYF.